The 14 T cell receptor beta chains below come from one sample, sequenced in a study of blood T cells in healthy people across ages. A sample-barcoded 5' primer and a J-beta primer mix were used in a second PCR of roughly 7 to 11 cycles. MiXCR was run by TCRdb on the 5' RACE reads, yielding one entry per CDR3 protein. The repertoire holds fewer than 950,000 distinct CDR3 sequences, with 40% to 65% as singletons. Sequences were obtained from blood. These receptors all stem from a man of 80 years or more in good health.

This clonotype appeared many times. In DNA form, the CDR3 reads TGTGCCAGCAGCCCGCCCACGGAGACCCAGTACTTC. This gives the protein CASSPPTETQYF. The J gene is TRBJ2-5, the V gene TRBV12-3 or TRBV12-4; D remains unclear. This CDR3 is built from 12 residues. V lost 6 bases and J lost 5, with 10 bases in between.

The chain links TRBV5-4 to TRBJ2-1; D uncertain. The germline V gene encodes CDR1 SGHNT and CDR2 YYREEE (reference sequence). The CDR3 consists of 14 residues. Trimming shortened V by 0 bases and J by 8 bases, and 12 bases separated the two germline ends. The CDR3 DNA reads TGTGCCAGCAGCTTGGGTGGACCTTGGGATGAGCAGTTCTTC. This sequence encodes CASSLGGPWDEQFF.

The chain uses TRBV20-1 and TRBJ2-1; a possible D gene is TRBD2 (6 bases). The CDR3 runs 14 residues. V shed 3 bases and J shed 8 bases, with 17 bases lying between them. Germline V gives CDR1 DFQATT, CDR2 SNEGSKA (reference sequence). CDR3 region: CSASSSVVGYEQFF. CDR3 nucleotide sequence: TGCAGTGCTAGCTCTAGCGTCGTTGGCTATGAGCAGTTCTTC.

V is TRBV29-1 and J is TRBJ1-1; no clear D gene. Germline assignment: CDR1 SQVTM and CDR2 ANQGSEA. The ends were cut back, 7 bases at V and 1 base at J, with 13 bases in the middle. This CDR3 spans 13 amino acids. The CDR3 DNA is TGCAGCGCCATGATGGGCTCGAACACTGAAGCTTTCTTT. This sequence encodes CSAMMGSNTEAFF.

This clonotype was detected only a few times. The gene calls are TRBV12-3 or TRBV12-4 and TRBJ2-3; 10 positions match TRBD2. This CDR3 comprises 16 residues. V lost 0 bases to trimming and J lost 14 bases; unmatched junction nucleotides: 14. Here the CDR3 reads CASSLALAGAPRYAYF. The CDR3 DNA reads TGTGCCAGCAGTTTAGCGCTAGCGGGAGCCCCCAGATACGCGTATTTT.

The CDR3 sequence: CASSSGGQAQPQHF. The DNA for the CDR3 is TGTGCCAGCAGCTCAGGGGGTCAGGCTCAGCCCCAGCATTTT. The chain carries TRBV7-6 and TRBJ1-5, with TRBD1 matching over 7 bases. Germline trimming cut 4 bases from V and 6 bases from J; bases unmatched to any gene: 6. CDR1 SGHVS and CDR2 FNYEAQ come from the germline V gene. The CDR3 sequence is 14 residues long.

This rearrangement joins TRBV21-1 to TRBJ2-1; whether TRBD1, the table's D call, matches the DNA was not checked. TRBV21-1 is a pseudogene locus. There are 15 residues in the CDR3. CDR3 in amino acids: CASRGRRTTYNEQFF. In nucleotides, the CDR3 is TGTGCCAGCAGGGGACGGAGGACAACCTACAATGAGCAGTTCTTC.

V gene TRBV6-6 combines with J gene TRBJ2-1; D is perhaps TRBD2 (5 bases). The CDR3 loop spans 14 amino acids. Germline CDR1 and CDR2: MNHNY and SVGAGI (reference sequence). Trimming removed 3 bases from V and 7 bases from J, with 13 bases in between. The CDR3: CASSYGSAYNEQFF. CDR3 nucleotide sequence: TGTGCCAGCAGTTATGGTAGCGCATATAATGAGCAGTTCTTC.

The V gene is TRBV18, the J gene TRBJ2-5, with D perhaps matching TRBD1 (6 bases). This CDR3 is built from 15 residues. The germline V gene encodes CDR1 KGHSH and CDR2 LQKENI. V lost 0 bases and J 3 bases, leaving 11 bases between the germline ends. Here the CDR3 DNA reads TGTGCCAGCTCACCACCCGGGACAACTAAAGAGACCCAGTACTTC. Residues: CASSPPGTTKETQYF.

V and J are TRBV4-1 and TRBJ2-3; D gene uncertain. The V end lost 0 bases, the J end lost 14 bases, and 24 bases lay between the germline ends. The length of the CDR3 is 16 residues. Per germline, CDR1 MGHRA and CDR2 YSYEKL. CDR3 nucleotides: TGCGCCAGCAGCCAAGATTTCGGGCAGGCCCACAGATACGCGTATTTT. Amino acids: CASSQDFGQAHRYAYF.

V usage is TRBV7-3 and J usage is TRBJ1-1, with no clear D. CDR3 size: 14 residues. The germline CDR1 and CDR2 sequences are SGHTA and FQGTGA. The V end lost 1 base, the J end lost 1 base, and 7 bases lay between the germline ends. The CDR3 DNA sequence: TGTGCCAGCAGCTTAATAGGGCCGAACACTGAAGCTTTCTTT. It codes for CASSLIGPNTEAFF.

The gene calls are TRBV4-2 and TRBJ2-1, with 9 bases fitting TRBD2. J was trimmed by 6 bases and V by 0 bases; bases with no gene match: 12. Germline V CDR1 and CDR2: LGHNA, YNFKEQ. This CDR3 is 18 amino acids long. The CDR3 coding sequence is TGTGCCAGCAGCCAAGAAAATCCTAGCGGGATCGTAAGCAATGAGCAGTTCTTC. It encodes CASSQENPSGIVSNEQFF.

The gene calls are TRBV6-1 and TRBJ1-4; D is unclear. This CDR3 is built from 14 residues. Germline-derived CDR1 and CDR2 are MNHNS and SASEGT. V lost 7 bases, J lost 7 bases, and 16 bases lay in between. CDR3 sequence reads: CASKSQSGGEKLFF. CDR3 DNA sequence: TGTGCCAGCAAGTCGCAATCCGGAGGTGAAAAACTGTTTTTT.

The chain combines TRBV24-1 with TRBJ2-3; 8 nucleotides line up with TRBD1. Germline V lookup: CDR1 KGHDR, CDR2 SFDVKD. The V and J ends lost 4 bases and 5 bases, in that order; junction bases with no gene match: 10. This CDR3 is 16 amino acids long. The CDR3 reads CATSDRAGQGQDTQYF. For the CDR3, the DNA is TGTGCCACCAGTGACCGGGCCGGACAGGGTCAAGATACGCAGTATTTT.